This passage covers 8 T cell receptor beta chains from one sample sequenced in a study of shared clonotypes between healthy human individuals. CD45RO-negative cells were positively selected for CCR7, leaving out terminally differentiated effector memory CD45RA+ cells. Some clones are missing from TCRdb's copy, which holds only in-frame ones; the method was immunoSEQ multiplex PCR. Found here are about 700,000 clones, just over 90% of them singletons; the top ten hold approximately 24%. Material for sequencing was naive CD8+ T cells sorted from blood. Receptors originate from a man between 25 and 39 years old in good health.

V is TRBV11-2 and J is TRBJ2-3; tentative D call: TRBD2 (5 bases). Trimming stripped 4 bases from V and 0 bases from J, with 11 bases between. The CDR3 sequence is 15 residues long. CDR1 is SGHAT, CDR2 FQNNGV, per germline. CDR3 protein: CASSSLWTSTDTQYF. The CDR3, as DNA: TGTGCCAGCAGCTCCCTATGGACTAGCACAGATACGCAGTATTTT.

The chain recombines TRBV25-1 with TRBJ2-5, with D perhaps matching TRBD2 (7 bases). CDR1 and CDR2 from the germline V gene are MGHDK and SYGVNS. This CDR3 comprises 13 residues. V was clipped by 6 bases and J by 3 bases, with 11 bases between them. The CDR3 protein is CASSGGQKETQYF. The DNA of the CDR3 is TGTGCCAGCAGCGGGGGGCAGAAAGAGACCCAGTACTTC.

The V call is TRBV28, the J call TRBJ2-3; no clear D. Per germline, CDR1 MDHEN and CDR2 SYDVKM. Trimming took 1 base from V and 2 from J, leaving 7 bases between them. The length of the CDR3 is 14 residues. The CDR3 protein is CASSLLTSTDTQYF. CDR3 nucleotides: TGTGCCAGCAGTTTATTGACTTCCACAGATACGCAGTATTTT. Complete variable domain (other parts from reference TRBV28 and TRBJ2-3): DVKVTQSSRYLVKRTGEKVFLECVQDMDHENMFWYRQDPGLGLRLIYFSYDVKMKEKGDIPEGYSVSREKKERFSLILESASTNQTSMYLCASSLLTSTDTQYFGPGTRLTVL.

The chain employs TRBV7-9 and TRBJ2-1; a weak D match, TRBD2 (7 bases). This CDR3 is 16 amino acids long. Trimming pared 4 bases from V and 3 bases from J, leaving 16 bases between. CDR1 and CDR2 (germline): SEHNR, FQNEAQ (reference sequence). The CDR3 sequence: CASSSLRGGLYNEQFF. CDR3 bases: TGTGCCAGCAGCTCCCTTAGGGGGGGCCTCTACAATGAGCAGTTCTTC.

The gene calls are TRBV4-2 and TRBJ2-7; tentatively, D is TRBD1 (6 bases). This CDR3 is built from 16 residues. CDR1 and CDR2 (germline): LGHNA, YNFKEQ. V gave up 3 bases and J gave up 0 bases, with 15 bases separating them. The CDR3 nucleotides read TGTGCCAGCAGCCATCAGGGGAGAGACAACTCCTACGAGCAGTACTTC. Its protein is CASSHQGRDNSYEQYF.

The genes are TRBV2 and TRBJ2-2; 8 bases align to TRBD2. The germline gives CDR1 SNHLY, CDR2 FYNNEI. The V segment lost 4 bases and the J segment 7 bases; nucleotides outside the gene matches: 5. The CDR3 spans 14 residues. The CDR3 nucleotides read TGTGCCAGCAGTGGGGAGCTAGCGGGCGGGGAGCTGTTTTTT. This encodes CASSGELAGGELFF. The whole variable domain, filled in from reference TRBV2 and TRBJ2-2, reads EPEVTQTPSHQVTQMGQEVILRCVPISNHLYFYWYRQILGQKVEFLVSFYNNEISEKSEIFDDQFSVERPDGSNFTLKIRSTKLEDSAMYFCASSGELAGGELFFGEGSRLTVL.

V gene TRBV9 combines with J gene TRBJ1-1; D gene ambiguous. Per germline, CDR1 SGDLS and CDR2 YYNGEE. The CDR3 runs 13 residues. The V end was cut by 1 base, the J end by 6 bases, with 10 bases between. As DNA, the CDR3 is TGTGCCAGCAGCGTACGGTACGGTCCTGAAGCTTTCTTT. Translated: CASSVRYGPEAFF. Using reference TRBV9 and TRBJ1-1 for the parts outside the CDR3, the full variable domain is DSGVTQTPKHLITATGQRVTLRCSPRSGDLSVYWYQQSLDQGLQFLIQYYNGEERAKGNILERFSAQQFPDLHSELNLSSLELGDSALYFCASSVRYGPEAFFGQGTRLTVV.

V is TRBV7-9 and J is TRBJ2-5; D unresolved. This CDR3 is built from 11 residues. Trimming cost V 8 bases and J 2 bases, with 6 bases left between them. Germline V gene sequence: CDR1 SEHNR, CDR2 FQNEAQ (reference sequence). This CDR3 is CASGSQETQYF. CDR3 in DNA: TGTGCCAGCGGGTCACAAGAGACCCAGTACTTC.